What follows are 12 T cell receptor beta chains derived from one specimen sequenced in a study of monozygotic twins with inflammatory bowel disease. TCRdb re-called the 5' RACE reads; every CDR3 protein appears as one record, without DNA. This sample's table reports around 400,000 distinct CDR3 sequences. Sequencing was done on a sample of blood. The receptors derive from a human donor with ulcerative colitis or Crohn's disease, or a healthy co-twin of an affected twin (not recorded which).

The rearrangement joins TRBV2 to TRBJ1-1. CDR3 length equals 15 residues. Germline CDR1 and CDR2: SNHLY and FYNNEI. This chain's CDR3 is CASSAKTLSSTEAFF. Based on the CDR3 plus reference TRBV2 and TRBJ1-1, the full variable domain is EPEVTQTPSHQVTQMGQEVILRCVPISNHLYFYWYRQILGQKVEFLVSFYNNEISEKSEIFDDQFSVERPDGSNFTLKIRSTKLEDSAMYFCASSAKTLSSTEAFFGQGTRLTVV.

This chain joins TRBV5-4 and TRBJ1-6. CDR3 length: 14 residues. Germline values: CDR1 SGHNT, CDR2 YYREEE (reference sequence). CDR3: CASSSDRPGSPLHF.

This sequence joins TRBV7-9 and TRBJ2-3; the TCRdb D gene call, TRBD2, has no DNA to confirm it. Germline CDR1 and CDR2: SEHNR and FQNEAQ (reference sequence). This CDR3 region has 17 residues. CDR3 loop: CASSLAPGSGTADTQYF.

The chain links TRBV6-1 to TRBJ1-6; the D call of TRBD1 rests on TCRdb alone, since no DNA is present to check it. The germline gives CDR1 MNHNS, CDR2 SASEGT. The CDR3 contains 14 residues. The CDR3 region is CASYKTGKNSPLHF.

CDR3 amino acids: CASRLSRDSYNEQFF. The rearrangement uses TRBV7-2 and TRBJ2-1. Germline V gene lookup returns CDR1 SGHTA and CDR2 FQGNSA. The CDR3 runs to 15 residues.

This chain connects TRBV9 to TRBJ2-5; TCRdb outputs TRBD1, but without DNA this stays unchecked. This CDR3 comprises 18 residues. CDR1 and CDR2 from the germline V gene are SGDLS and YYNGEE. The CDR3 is CASSVGIKWRGWEETQYF.

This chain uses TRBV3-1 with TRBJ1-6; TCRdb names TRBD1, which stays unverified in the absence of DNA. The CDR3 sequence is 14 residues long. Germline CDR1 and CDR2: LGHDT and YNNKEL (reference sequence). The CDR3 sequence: CASSQTGGTTPLHF.

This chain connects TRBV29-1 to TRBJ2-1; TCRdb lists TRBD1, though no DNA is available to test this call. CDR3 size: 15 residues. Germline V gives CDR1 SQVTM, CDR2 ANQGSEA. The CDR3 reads CSGAPGVSVYNEQFF.

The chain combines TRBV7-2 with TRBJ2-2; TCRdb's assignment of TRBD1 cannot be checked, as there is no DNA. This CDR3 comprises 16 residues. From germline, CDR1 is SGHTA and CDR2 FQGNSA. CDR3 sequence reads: CASSLLPGPNTGELFF.

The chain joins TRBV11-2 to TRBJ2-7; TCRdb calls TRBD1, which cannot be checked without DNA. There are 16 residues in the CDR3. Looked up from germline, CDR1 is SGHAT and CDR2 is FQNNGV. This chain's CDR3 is CASSLGGWTGSYEQYF.

CDR3 amino acids: CATSSPQGAPETQYF. The chain uses TRBV15 and TRBJ2-5; TCRdb picks TRBD1, but there is no DNA to check that call. CDR1 is LNHNV, CDR2 YYDKDF, per germline (reference sequence). The CDR3 extends over 15 amino acids.

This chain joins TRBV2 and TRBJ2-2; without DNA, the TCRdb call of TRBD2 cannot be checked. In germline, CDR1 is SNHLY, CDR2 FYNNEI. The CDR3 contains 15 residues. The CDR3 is CASRVEGIDTGELFF.